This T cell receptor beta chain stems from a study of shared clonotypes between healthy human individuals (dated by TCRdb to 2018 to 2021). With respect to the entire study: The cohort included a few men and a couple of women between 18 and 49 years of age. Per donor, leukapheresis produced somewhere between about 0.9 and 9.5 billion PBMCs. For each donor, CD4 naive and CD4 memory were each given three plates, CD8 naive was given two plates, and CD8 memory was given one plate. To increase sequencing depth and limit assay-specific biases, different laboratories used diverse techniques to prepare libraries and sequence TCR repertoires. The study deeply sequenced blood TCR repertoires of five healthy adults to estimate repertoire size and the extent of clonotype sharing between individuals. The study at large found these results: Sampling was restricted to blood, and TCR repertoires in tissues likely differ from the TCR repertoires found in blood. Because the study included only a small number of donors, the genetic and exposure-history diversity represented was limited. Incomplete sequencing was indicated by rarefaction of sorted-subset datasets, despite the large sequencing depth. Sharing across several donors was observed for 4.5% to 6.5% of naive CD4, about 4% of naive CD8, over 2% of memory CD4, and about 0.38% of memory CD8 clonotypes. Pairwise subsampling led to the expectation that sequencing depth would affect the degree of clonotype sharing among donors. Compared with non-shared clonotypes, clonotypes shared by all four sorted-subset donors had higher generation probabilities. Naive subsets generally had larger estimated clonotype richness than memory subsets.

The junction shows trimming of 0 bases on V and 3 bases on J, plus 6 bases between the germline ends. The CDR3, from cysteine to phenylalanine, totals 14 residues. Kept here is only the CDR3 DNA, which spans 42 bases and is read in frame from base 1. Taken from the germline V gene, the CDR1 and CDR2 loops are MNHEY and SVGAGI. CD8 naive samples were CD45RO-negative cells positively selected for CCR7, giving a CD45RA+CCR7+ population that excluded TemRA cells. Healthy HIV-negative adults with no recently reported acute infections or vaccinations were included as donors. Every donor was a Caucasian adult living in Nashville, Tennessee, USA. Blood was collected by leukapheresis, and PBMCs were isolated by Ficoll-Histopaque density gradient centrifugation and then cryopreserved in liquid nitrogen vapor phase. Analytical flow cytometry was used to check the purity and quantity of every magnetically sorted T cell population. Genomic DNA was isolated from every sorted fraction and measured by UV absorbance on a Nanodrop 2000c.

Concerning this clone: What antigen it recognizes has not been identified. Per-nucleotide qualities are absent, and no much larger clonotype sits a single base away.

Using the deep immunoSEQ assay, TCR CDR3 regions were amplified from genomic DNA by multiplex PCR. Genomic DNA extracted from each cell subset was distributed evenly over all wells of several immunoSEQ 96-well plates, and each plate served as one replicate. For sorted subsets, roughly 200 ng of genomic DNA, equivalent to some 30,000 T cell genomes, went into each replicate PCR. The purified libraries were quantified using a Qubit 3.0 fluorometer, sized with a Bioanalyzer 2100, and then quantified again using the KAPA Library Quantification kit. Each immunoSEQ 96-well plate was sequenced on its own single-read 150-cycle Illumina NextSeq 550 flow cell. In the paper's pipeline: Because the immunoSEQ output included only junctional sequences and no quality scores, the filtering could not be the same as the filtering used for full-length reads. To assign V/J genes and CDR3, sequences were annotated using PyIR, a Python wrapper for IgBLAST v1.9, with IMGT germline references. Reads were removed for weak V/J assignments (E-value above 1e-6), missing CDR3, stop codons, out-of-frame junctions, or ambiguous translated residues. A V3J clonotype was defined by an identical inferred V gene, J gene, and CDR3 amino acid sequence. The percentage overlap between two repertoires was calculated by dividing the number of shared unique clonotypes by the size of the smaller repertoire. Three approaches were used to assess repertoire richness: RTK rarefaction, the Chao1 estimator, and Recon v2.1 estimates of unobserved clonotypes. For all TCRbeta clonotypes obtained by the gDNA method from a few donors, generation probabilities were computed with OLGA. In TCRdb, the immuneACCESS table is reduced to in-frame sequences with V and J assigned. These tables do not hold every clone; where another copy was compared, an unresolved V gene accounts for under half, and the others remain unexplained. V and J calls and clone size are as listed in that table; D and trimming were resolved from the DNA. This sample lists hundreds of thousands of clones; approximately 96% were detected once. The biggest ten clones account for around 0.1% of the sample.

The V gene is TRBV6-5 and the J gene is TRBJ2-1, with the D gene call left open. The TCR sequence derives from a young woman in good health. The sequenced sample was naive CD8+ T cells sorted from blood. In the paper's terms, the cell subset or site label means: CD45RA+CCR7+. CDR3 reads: CASSYSLNYNEQFF. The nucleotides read TGTGCCAGCAGTTACTCGCTCAACTACAATGAGCAGTTCTTC.